A single sample gave rise to the 21 T cell receptor beta chains below, sequenced in a study of T cell responses to AZD1222 COVID-19 vaccine. The protocol was immunoSEQ multiplex PCR, while the TCRdb copy is restricted to in-frame clones and leaves out a portion. The table records under 100,000 clones, over 90% of them present only once. Specimen: peripheral blood, collected on day 0 of AZD1222 vaccination. Receptors were obtained from an adult in good health.

This chain links TRBV20-1 with TRBJ2-3; D is undetermined. V was trimmed by 2 bases and J by 0 bases, leaving 0 bases between them. Germline V gene lookup returns CDR1 DFQATT and CDR2 SNEGSKA (reference sequence). CDR3 size: 11 residues. The CDR3 sequence is CSARSTDTQYF. The CDR3, as DNA: TGCAGTGCTAGAAGCACAGATACGCAGTATTTT.

The chain employs TRBV19 and TRBJ1-4; 11 bases fit TRBD1. CDR1 is LNHDA, CDR2 SQIVND, per germline (reference sequence). This CDR3 comprises 16 residues. The V gene end was trimmed by 4 bases and the J gene end by 2 bases; junction bases not matched to a gene: 3. The CDR3 sequence: CASSTGQGATNEKLFF. Written as DNA, the CDR3 is TGTGCCAGTAGTACCGGACAGGGGGCCACTAATGAAAAACTGTTTTTT.

This chain links TRBV5-1 with TRBJ2-7, with 10 bases fitting TRBD2. Trimming took 1 base from V and 3 from J; bases not matched to a gene: 1. Germline CDR1 reads SGHRS; CDR2 reads YFSETQ. The CDR3 runs to 14 residues. This CDR3 is CASSLTSGNYEQYF. The DNA of the CDR3 is TGCGCCAGCAGCTTGACTAGCGGGAACTACGAGCAGTACTTC.

This clone appeared a few times. This sequence joins TRBV15 and TRBJ2-1; D possibly corresponds to TRBD2 (6 bases). The CDR3 loop spans 15 amino acids. Per germline, CDR1 LNHNV and CDR2 YYDKDF (reference sequence). Trimming took off 3 bases at V and 8 bases at J, with 17 bases between the two ends. CDR3 sequence reads: CATSRSGVSGDEQFF. In nucleotides, the CDR3 is TGTGCCACCAGCAGGTCCGGCGTCTCGGGGGATGAGCAGTTCTTC.

CDR3 in amino acids: CASSLAGTGKETQYF. CDR3 nucleotide sequence: TGTGCCAGCAGCTTAGCAGGGACAGGGAAAGAGACCCAGTACTTC. This sequence joins TRBV7-9 and TRBJ2-5; TRBD1 matches 9 bases. The CDR3 spans 15 residues. Germline CDR1 SEHNR, CDR2 FQNEAQ (reference sequence). J gave up 3 bases and V 0 bases, and 2 bases lay outside the gene matches.

The chain employs TRBV6-5 and TRBJ2-2; D gene uncertain. The CDR3 contains 15 residues. Germline V gene lookup returns CDR1 MNHEY and CDR2 SVGAGI. Trimming left V 3 bases short and J 2 bases short, with 10 bases between. CDR3 protein: CASSYVTSNTGELFF. CDR3 nucleotide sequence: TGTGCCAGCAGTTATGTGACGTCCAACACCGGGGAGCTGTTTTTT.

The CDR3 reads CASSEGTGVGEQFF. In DNA, the CDR3 is TGTGCCAGCAGTGAAGGGACCGGCGTGGGTGAGCAGTTCTTC. This chain uses TRBV6-1 with TRBJ2-1; no clear D gene. Trimming stripped 1 base from V and 9 bases from J, with 13 bases between. CDR1 is MNHNS and CDR2 is SASEGT in the germline V gene. The CDR3 covers 14 residues.

The chain links TRBV19 to TRBJ1-2; D ambiguous. Trimming removed 8 bases from V and 4 bases from J, with 20 bases in between. This CDR3 has 15 amino acids. Germline V gene lookup returns CDR1 LNHDA and CDR2 SQIVND (reference sequence). CDR3 bases: TGTGCCAGTCATTTTCCGGGAGATAAATTCTATGGCTACACCTTC. Residues: CASHFPGDKFYGYTF.

The chain couples TRBV6-1 to TRBJ2-7; D unclear. The V gene's germline CDR1 is MNHNS and CDR2 SASEGT. This CDR3 spans 11 amino acids. The ends were cut back, 3 bases at V and 6 bases at J, with 6 bases in the middle. The CDR3, as DNA: TGTGCCAGCAGTGACCTTCTCGAGCAGTACTTC. This translates into CASSDLLEQYF.

The V and J genes are TRBV27 and TRBJ1-1; a weak D match, TRBD1 (6 bases). CDR1 and CDR2 (germline): MNHEY, SMNVEV (reference sequence). The CDR3 is 17 residues long. Between the trimmed V and J ends, which lost 8 bases and 5 bases, there was a span of 27 bases. CDR3 loop: CASQPLGGGQFGTEAFF. The CDR3, as DNA: TGTGCCAGCCAGCCCCTAGGAGGGGGGCAGTTTGGGACTGAAGCTTTCTTT.

The chain recombines TRBV7-2 with TRBJ1-5; 9 bases are shared with TRBD1. Per the germline V gene, CDR1 is SGHTA and CDR2 is FQGNSA. J was trimmed by 7 bases and V by 5 bases; bases with no gene match: 9. The CDR3 totals 15 residues. The CDR3 loop is CASSPETGGHQPQHF. The DNA for the CDR3 is TGTGCCAGCAGCCCCGAGACAGGGGGGCACCAGCCCCAGCATTTT. Based on the CDR3 plus reference TRBV7-2 and TRBJ1-5, the full variable domain is GAGVSQSPSNKVTEKGKDVELRCDPISGHTALYWYRQSLGQGLEFLIYFQGNSAPDKSGLPSDRFSAERTGGSVSTLTIQRTQQEDSAVYLCASSPETGGHQPQHFGDGTRLSIL.

The chain joins TRBV25-1 to TRBJ2-5; 16 nucleotides agree with TRBD2. The CDR3 covers 16 residues. Germline CDR1 and CDR2: MGHDK and SYGVNS. V dropped 6 bases and J dropped 5; count of bases not matched to a gene: 6. This CDR3 is CASSGTSGGARETQYF. The CDR3 nucleotides are TGTGCCAGCAGCGGGACTAGCGGGGGGGCCAGGGAGACCCAGTACTTC.

CDR3 amino acids: CASSDMAGWTDTQYF. The CDR3, as DNA: TGTGCCAGCAGTGACATGGCAGGGTGGACAGATACGCAGTATTTT. The chain uses TRBV2 and TRBJ2-3; D may be TRBD1 (5 bases). The CDR3 consists of 15 residues. Between the trimmed V and J ends, which lost 3 bases and 3 bases, there was a span of 13 bases. Germline V gives CDR1 SNHLY, CDR2 FYNNEI.

In this sample, this clone turned up once. This chain links TRBV10-1 with TRBJ1-5; D ambiguous. This CDR3 has 13 amino acids. Germline V gives CDR1 WNHNN, CDR2 SYGVQD (reference sequence). Trimming stripped 0 bases from V and 7 bases from J, with 7 bases between. CDR3 residues: CASSESILQPQHF. DNA for the CDR3: TGCGCCAGCAGTGAGTCGATCCTCCAGCCCCAGCATTTT.

The chain recombines TRBV7-2 with TRBJ1-2, with D unclear. The germline V gene has CDR1 SGHTA and CDR2 FQGNSA. The CDR3 is 12 amino acids. V lost 1 base and J lost 6, with 6 bases in between. CDR3 DNA sequence: TGTGCCAGCAGCTTAGTCAGGAATGGCTACACCTTC. Translation gives CASSLVRNGYTF. The variable domain in full, completed from reference TRBV7-2 and TRBJ1-2, reads GAGVSQSPSNKVTEKGKDVELRCDPISGHTALYWYRQSLGQGLEFLIYFQGNSAPDKSGLPSDRFSAERTGGSVSTLTIQRTQQEDSAVYLCASSLVRNGYTFGSGTRLTVV.

The rearrangement joins TRBV2 to TRBJ2-2; 9 bases align to TRBD1. Unmatched junction bases numbered 1, after V lost 7 bases and J lost 1 base. Germline V gives CDR1 SNHLY, CDR2 FYNNEI. CDR3 size: 14 residues. The CDR3 sequence: CASKGQGNTGELFF. CDR3 nucleotide sequence: TGTGCCAGCAAGGGACAGGGGAACACCGGGGAGCTGTTTTTT.

The chain is built from TRBV9 and TRBJ1-1; D may be TRBD1 (5 bases). The V gene's germline CDR1 is SGDLS and CDR2 YYNGEE. CDR3 length equals 15 residues. Trimming cost V 4 bases and J 5 bases, with 18 bases left between them. The CDR3 region is CASSPLVGAGTEAFF. The DNA for the CDR3 is TGTGCCAGCAGCCCACTGGTTGGGGCTGGAACTGAAGCTTTCTTT.

The rearrangement uses TRBV7-2 and TRBJ1-1, with D hard to call. CDR1 SGHTA and CDR2 FQGNSA come from the germline V gene. V was trimmed by 8 bases and J by 4 bases, leaving 14 bases between them. The CDR3 covers 13 residues. CDR3 sequence (DNA): TGTGCCAGCGTTAGGGCGGGGAGCACTGAAGCTTTCTTT. This encodes CASVRAGSTEAFF.

This rearrangement joins TRBV7-8 to TRBJ2-1, with TRBD2 identical over 12 bases. CDR1 and CDR2 from the germline V gene are SGHVS and FQNEAQ. This CDR3 region has 15 residues. V dropped 4 bases and J dropped 6; count of bases not matched to a gene: 4. The CDR3 DNA reads as TGTGCCAGCAGCTCACTAGCGGGGGGACTCAATGAGCAGTTCTTC. Translated: CASSSLAGGLNEQFF. The whole variable domain, filled in from reference TRBV7-8 and TRBJ2-1, reads GAGVSQSPRYKVAKRGQDVALRCDPISGHVSLFWYQQALGQGPEFLTYFQNEAQLDKSGLPSDRFFAERPEGSVSTLKIQRTQQEDSAVYLCASSSLAGGLNEQFFGPGTRLTVL.

V is TRBV11-2 and J is TRBJ2-2; possible D gene TRBD2, 5 bases. Per the germline V gene, CDR1 is SGHAT and CDR2 is FQNNGV. Trimming left V 5 bases short and J 9 bases short, with 13 bases between. This CDR3 is 13 amino acids long. This CDR3 is CASSRRGFRELFF. CDR3 nucleotides: TGTGCCAGCAGCCGACGGGGATTCAGGGAGCTGTTTTTT.

The J gene is TRBJ2-5, the V gene TRBV19; TRBD1 matches at 7 bases. With 0 bases clipped from V and 6 bases from J, the junction kept 1 base outside the gene matches. CDR1 and CDR2 (germline): LNHDA, SQIVND (reference sequence). The CDR3 is 13 residues long. This chain's CDR3 is CASSIEGGKTQYF. Written as DNA, the CDR3 is TGTGCCAGTAGTATAGAAGGGGGCAAGACCCAGTACTTC.